The rows below give T cell receptor beta chains drawn from one sample of a study of OX40 agonist ivuxolimab in advanced cancers. Sequencing used immunoSEQ multiplex PCR; TCRdb keeps in-frame clones, though not all of them. The repertoire holds nearly 50,000 clones, with about 87% as singletons. This specimen consisted of CD4+ or CD8+ T cells sorted from blood, obtained in a trial of the OX40 agonist ivuxolimab. The source is an adult with an advanced solid tumor such as melanoma, head and neck, liver or kidney cancer. Each CDR3 is given with its conserved first and last residue. Fields, in order: CDR3 protein, CDR3 DNA, clone size, D gene, V gene, CDR3 length, J gene. A D gene is named only where the DNA matches it firmly. Size tells how often a clone was seen (once, few, many) or the class of an expanded clone, and some rows leave it out.

CDR3 protein: CASSSPGGDYGYTF; CDR3 DNA: TGTGCCAGCAGTTCCCCCGGGGGGGACTATGGCTACACCTTC; clone size: once; D gene: -; V gene: TRBV28; CDR3 length: 14; J gene: TRBJ1-2
CDR3 protein: CASSLGQGGGEQYF; CDR3 DNA: TGTGCCAGCAGCTTAGGACAAGGGGGCGGCGAGCAGTACTTC; clone size: few; D gene: TRBD1; V gene: TRBV7-6; CDR3 length: 14; J gene: TRBJ2-7
CDR3 protein: CASSLEGQGHTF; CDR3 DNA: TGTGCCAGCAGCTTAGAAGGACAGGGCCACACCTTC; clone size: once; D gene: TRBD1; V gene: TRBV11-2; CDR3 length: 12; J gene: TRBJ1-2
CDR3 protein: CASSAGAAKNIQYF; CDR3 DNA: TGTGCCAGTAGTGCAGGGGCGGCCAAAAACATTCAGTACTTC; clone size: -; D gene: -; V gene: TRBV19; CDR3 length: 14; J gene: TRBJ2-4
CDR3 protein: CASSEGPQAQHF; CDR3 DNA: TGTGCCAGCAGTGAAGGGCCGCAAGCTCAGCATTTT; clone size: -; D gene: -; V gene: TRBV2; CDR3 length: 12; J gene: TRBJ1-5
CDR3 protein: CASSLGGGQYNEQFF; CDR3 DNA: TGTGCCAGCAGCCTGGGAGGGGGCCAATACAATGAGCAGTTCTTC; clone size: -; D gene: -; V gene: TRBV7-2; CDR3 length: 15; J gene: TRBJ2-1
CDR3 protein: CASSGLGDSLSGNTIYF; CDR3 DNA: TGTGCCAGCAGTGGGTTGGGGGACTCCCTCTCTGGAAACACCATATATTTT; clone size: -; D gene: -; V gene: TRBV27; CDR3 length: 17; J gene: TRBJ1-3
CDR3 protein: CASSYSDRRNTEAFF; CDR3 DNA: TGTGCCAGCAGTTACTCGGACAGGAGGAACACTGAAGCTTTCTTT; clone size: -; D gene: TRBD1; V gene: TRBV6-5; CDR3 length: 15; J gene: TRBJ1-1
CDR3 protein: CASSLRPNTGELFF; CDR3 DNA: TGTGCCAGCAGCTTAAGGCCGAACACCGGGGAGCTGTTTTTT; clone size: -; D gene: -; V gene: TRBV11-1; CDR3 length: 14; J gene: TRBJ2-2
CDR3 protein: CASSPRGASGGQETQYF; CDR3 DNA: TGTGCCAGCTCACCAAGAGGCGCTAGCGGGGGGCAAGAGACCCAGTACTTC; clone size: -; D gene: TRBD2; V gene: TRBV18; CDR3 length: 17; J gene: TRBJ2-5
CDR3 protein: CASSLFHGSSYNEQFF; CDR3 DNA: TGTGCCAGCAGCTTATTTCACGGGAGCTCCTACAATGAGCAGTTCTTC; clone size: -; D gene: -; V gene: TRBV13; CDR3 length: 16; J gene: TRBJ2-1
CDR3 protein: CASSRDRESYEQYF; CDR3 DNA: TGTGCCAGCAGCCGGGACAGGGAGAGCTACGAGCAGTACTTC; clone size: -; D gene: TRBD1; V gene: TRBV6-5; CDR3 length: 14; J gene: TRBJ2-7
CDR3 protein: CASRPTGGNYGYTF; CDR3 DNA: TGCGCCAGCAGACCGACAGGGGGCAACTATGGCTACACCTTC; clone size: -; D gene: TRBD1; V gene: TRBV5-1; CDR3 length: 14; J gene: TRBJ1-2
CDR3 protein: CASSAGPREDTQYF; CDR3 DNA: TGTGCCAGCAGCGCGGGACCCCGTGAGGATACGCAGTATTTT; clone size: -; D gene: -; V gene: TRBV5-4; CDR3 length: 14; J gene: TRBJ2-3
CDR3 protein: CASTPSGTDSNQPQHF; CDR3 DNA: TGCGCCAGCACCCCTTCCGGGACAGATAGCAATCAGCCCCAGCATTTT; clone size: -; D gene: TRBD1; V gene: TRBV23-1; CDR3 length: 16; J gene: TRBJ1-5
CDR3 protein: CASSVEGSEKLFF; CDR3 DNA: TGTGCCAGCAGCGTAGAGGGATCGGAAAAACTGTTTTTT; clone size: -; D gene: -; V gene: TRBV9; CDR3 length: 13; J gene: TRBJ1-4